The 25 T cell receptor beta chains in this list originate from one sample, sequenced in a study of blood T cells in healthy people across ages. Through a sample-barcoded 5' primer and a J-beta primer mix, a second PCR was run for roughly 7 to 11 cycles. TCRdb redid the calling of the 5' RACE reads with MiXCR, one entry per CDR3 protein. This table has 600,000 or so distinct CDR3 sequences, about 30% appearing once. Sequenced sample: blood. These receptors originate from a woman of 80 years or more in good health.

This rearrangement joins TRBV4-1 to TRBJ2-5, with D unresolved. Trimming stripped 8 bases from V and 11 bases from J, with 6 bases between. In germline, CDR1 is MGHRA, CDR2 YSYEKL. This CDR3 spans 8 amino acids. The DNA of the CDR3 is TGCGCCAGCCTGTGGCAGTACTTC. This encodes CASLWQYF.

This clonotype was picked up many times. J is TRBJ1-1 and V is TRBV7-8; no clear D gene. With 4 bases removed from V and 0 bases from J, the gap between germline ends came to 15 bases. CDR3 length: 16 residues. Germline loops: CDR1 SGHVS, CDR2 FQNEAQ. The CDR3 bases are TGTGCCAGCAGCTCCCGAGGGCCGGCAATGAACACTGAAGCTTTCTTT. Protein sequence: CASSSRGPAMNTEAFF.

In its sample, this clonotype was seen many times. The chain employs TRBV7-2 and TRBJ2-2; D uncertain. The ends were cut back, 0 bases at V and 1 base at J, with 3 bases in the middle. From germline, CDR1 is SGHTA and CDR2 FQGNSA. The CDR3 has 14 amino acids. The CDR3 sequence is CASSLAQNTGELFF. CDR3 DNA sequence: TGTGCCAGCAGCTTAGCACAGAACACCGGGGAGCTGTTTTTT.

At least ten counts were recorded for this clonotype. The V gene is TRBV7-2, the J gene TRBJ2-5, with D maybe TRBD2 (7 bases). Trimming removed 3 bases at V and 2 bases at J, with 13 bases between. This CDR3 comprises 15 residues. Germline CDR1 and CDR2: SGHTA and FQGNSA. In DNA, the CDR3 is TGTGCCAGCAGCTTCTTAGGGGGGGCTCAAGAGACCCAGTACTTC. This encodes CASSFLGGAQETQYF.

The chain has TRBV7-8 and TRBJ2-3, with 8 positions matching TRBD2. Germline CDR1 is SGHVS and CDR2 is FQNEAQ. CDR3 length: 15 amino acids. J lost 8 bases, V lost 1 base, and 8 bases had no gene match. CDR3 bases: TGTGCCAGCAGCTTAGAGGGGCCGGGGGGGGGTACGCAGTATTTT. This codes for CASSLEGPGGGTQYF.

Points on this clonotype: This may arise from a read error, as a much more abundant clone is one base away. The chain carries TRBV19 and TRBJ2-3, with 11 bases lining up with TRBD1. The CDR3 loop spans 15 amino acids. CDR1 and CDR2 from the germline V gene are LNHDA and SQIVND (reference sequence). CDR3 in DNA: TGTGCCAATAGTGGACAGGGGGCTAGCACAGATACGCAGTATTTT. This sequence encodes CANSGQGASTDTQYF.

This clonotype was seen many times. V and J are TRBV6-1 and TRBJ2-1; the match to TRBD2 covers 10 bases. V was clipped by 2 bases and J by 5 bases; unmatched bases: 6. The CDR3 covers 16 residues. CDR1 is MNHNS and CDR2 is SASEGT in the germline V gene. DNA for the CDR3: TGTGCCAGCAGTGAAAGACGGCTAGCGGGGGACAATGAGCAGTTCTTC. Its translation: CASSERRLAGDNEQFF.

This clonotype was counted many times. The gene calls are TRBV20-1 and TRBJ2-6, with 9 nucleotides matching TRBD1. CDR1 and CDR2 from the germline V gene are DFQATT and SNEGSKA (reference sequence). The J segment lost 0 bases and the V segment lost 3 bases, leaving 3 bases of the junction unmatched. CDR3 length: 16 amino acids. The CDR3 reads CSARGQGFSGANVLTF. The DNA of the CDR3 is TGCAGTGCTAGGGGACAGGGCTTCTCTGGGGCCAACGTCCTGACTTTC.

This clonotype has a handful of counts. This rearrangement joins TRBV28 to TRBJ2-1; D assignment may be TRBD1 or TRBD2 (6 bases each). This CDR3 has 15 amino acids. Trimming stripped 2 bases from V and 6 bases from J, with 14 bases between. CDR1 is MDHEN and CDR2 is SYDVKM in the germline V gene. Written as DNA, the CDR3 is TGTGCCAGCAGTTTACCCGGGACGGGGGCCAATGAGCAGTTCTTC. It encodes CASSLPGTGANEQFF.

The rearrangement links TRBV5-5 to TRBJ1-1; D ambiguous. This CDR3 is built from 14 residues. The V end lost 4 bases, the J end lost 0 bases, and 10 bases lay between the germline ends. CDR1 is SGHKS, CDR2 YYEKEE, per germline (reference sequence). CDR3 loop: CASSPGYLNTEAFF. The CDR3 DNA reads TGTGCCAGCAGCCCTGGGTACCTGAACACTGAAGCTTTCTTT.

The CDR3: CASSARYRGSGYTF. The CDR3 DNA follows: TGTGCCAGCAGTGCCCGGTACAGGGGCTCTGGCTACACCTTC. The chain has TRBV12-3 or TRBV12-4 and TRBJ1-2; 7 bases fit TRBD1. The V gene end was trimmed by 5 bases and the J gene end by 7 bases; junction bases not matched to a gene: 10. The CDR3 has 14 amino acids.

This clonotype was observed many times. The chain employs TRBV11-2 and TRBJ2-3, with no clear D. V gave up 0 bases and J gave up 1 base, with 5 bases separating them. The CDR3 runs to 14 residues. Germline lookup yields CDR1 SGHAT and CDR2 FQNNGV. CDR3 residues: CASSLDRRTDTQYF. The DNA of the CDR3 is TGTGCCAGCAGCTTAGATCGGCGCACAGATACGCAGTATTTT. Variable domain in full (rest from reference TRBV11-2 and TRBJ2-3): EAGVAQSPRYKIIEKRQSVAFWCNPISGHATLYWYQQILGQGPKLLIQFQNNGVVDDSQLPKDRFSAERLKGVDSTLKIQPAKLEDSAVYLCASSLDRRTDTQYFGPGTRLTVL.

The chain uses TRBV2 and TRBJ1-5; D remains unclear. V was cut by 4 bases and J by 3 bases, with 10 bases left in between. Germline V CDR1 and CDR2: SNHLY, FYNNEI. This CDR3 contains 14 residues. The CDR3 coding sequence is TGTGCCAGCAGTGGGGGATATACCAATCAGCCCCAGCATTTT. Its protein is CASSGGYTNQPQHF.

As for this clonotype: This could be a read error, since a much larger clone is one nucleotide away. The chain couples TRBV6-5 to TRBJ2-3; 10 bases agree with TRBD2. The CDR3 totals 14 residues. Germline V CDR1 and CDR2: MNHEY, SVGAGI. CDR3: CASGLAGATDMQYF. Here the CDR3 DNA reads TGTGCCAGCGGGCTAGCGGGGGCCACAGATATGCAGTATTTT.

In this sample, this clonotype turned up many times. The chain combines TRBV2 with TRBJ2-5, with D perhaps matching TRBD1 or TRBD2 (5 bases each). This CDR3 has 13 amino acids. Germline loops: CDR1 SNHLY, CDR2 FYNNEI. V shed 4 bases and J shed 4 bases, with 10 bases lying between them. CDR3: CASSVQGRETQYF. The CDR3 nucleotides are TGTGCCAGCAGTGTCCAGGGACGAGAGACCCAGTACTTC.

This clonotype was detected ten times or more. The V and J genes are TRBV27 and TRBJ2-1, with D unclear. The germline CDR1 and CDR2 sequences are MNHEY and SMNVEV (reference sequence). CDR3 length: 14 residues. V lost 7 bases, J lost 7 bases, and 17 bases lay in between. CDR3 residues: CASTRMALENEQFF. The CDR3 nucleotides read TGTGCCAGCACCAGGATGGCCCTTGAGAATGAGCAGTTCTTC.

This clonotype was detected ten times or more. The chain carries TRBV5-4 and TRBJ1-2, with D perhaps TRBD1 (5 bases). The CDR3 is made up of 15 amino acids. Between the trimmed V and J ends, which lost 0 bases and 8 bases, there was a span of 17 bases. CDR1 is SGHNT, CDR2 YYREEE, per germline (reference sequence). The CDR3 protein is CASSLAGRDAHGYTF. CDR3 nucleotide sequence: TGTGCCAGCAGCTTGGCCGGCAGGGACGCTCACGGCTACACCTTC. The complete variable domain, with remaining parts taken from reference TRBV5-4 and TRBJ1-2, reads ETGVTQSPTHLIKTRGQQVTLRCSSQSGHNTVSWYQQALGQGPQFIFQYYREEENGRGNFPPRFSGLQFPNYSSELNVNALELDDSALYLCASSLAGRDAHGYTFGSGTRLTVV.

This clonotype turned up a few times. V is TRBV27 and J is TRBJ2-2; no firm D call. This CDR3 contains 12 residues. V dropped 1 base and J dropped 6 bases, with 3 bases sitting between them. The germline CDR1 and CDR2 sequences are MNHEY and SMNVEV (reference sequence). CDR3 coding DNA: TGTGCCAGCAGTTTATGGGCCGGGGAGCTGTTTTTT. It specifies CASSLWAGELFF.

Comment on this clonotype: A read error may be the cause here, since a much bigger clone is one base away. This sequence joins TRBV9 and TRBJ2-1, with 11 bases lining up with TRBD1. The CDR3 runs to 14 residues. Per the germline V gene, CDR1 is SGDLS and CDR2 is YYNGEE. DNA of the CDR3: TGTGCCAGCAGCCCCAGGACAGGGGGCGCCGAGCAGGACTTC. This encodes CASSPRTGGAEQDF.

This sequence joins TRBV7-2 and TRBJ1-2, with 8 bases that match TRBD1. The trim removed 5 bases at V and 12 bases at J, leaving 17 bases unmatched. The CDR3 length is 15 residues. The germline V gene encodes CDR1 SGHTA and CDR2 FQGNSA. CDR3 residues: CASSPDRGRPGGDTF. The CDR3 nucleotides read TGTGCCAGCAGCCCAGACAGGGGCCGTCCGGGGGGCGACACCTTC.

This clonotype was seen many times. This chain uses TRBV7-2 with TRBJ2-5, with 7 bases lining up with TRBD1. The V gene's germline CDR1 is SGHTA and CDR2 FQGNSA. With 1 base clipped from V and 4 bases from J, the junction kept 6 bases outside the gene matches. The CDR3 contains 15 residues. The CDR3 DNA reads TGTGCCAGCAGCTTAGAGGCAGGGGGTCGAGAGACCCAGTACTTC. Amino acids: CASSLEAGGRETQYF.

This chain connects TRBV19 to TRBJ2-7; D may be TRBD1 (6 bases). CDR1 is LNHDA, CDR2 SQIVND, per germline (reference sequence). The CDR3 runs to 15 residues. The V gene lost 6 bases and the J gene lost 1 base, with 16 bases spanning the gap. CDR3 DNA sequence: TGTGCCAGTAGCCCCCAGGGGACGGAATCCTACGAGCAGTACTTC. This sequence encodes CASSPQGTESYEQYF.

This clonotype has ten or more counts. The chain carries TRBV20-1 and TRBJ1-4; D remains unclear. The germline CDR1 and CDR2 sequences are DFQATT and SNEGSKA (reference sequence). This CDR3 has 16 residues. The V gene lost 6 bases and the J gene lost 0 bases, with 17 bases spanning the gap. CDR3 residues: CSARPFGIPTNEKLFF. The CDR3, as DNA: TGCAGTGCGAGACCTTTCGGGATCCCAACTAATGAAAAACTGTTTTTT.

This clonotype showed up many times. The chain combines TRBV28 with TRBJ1-1; 11 bases map to TRBD1. The CDR3 is 14 residues long. Germline values: CDR1 MDHEN, CDR2 SYDVKM. Trimming at V came to 8 bases and at J to 4 bases, leaving 6 bases not matched to a gene. CDR3 amino acids: CASPAGTGGTEAFF. The CDR3 nucleotides are TGTGCCAGCCCAGCCGGGACAGGGGGCACTGAAGCTTTCTTT.

The rearrangement links TRBV20-1 to TRBJ1-6; TRBD1 matches 8 bases. CDR3 length: 15 residues. The J segment lost 6 bases and the V segment lost 6 bases, leaving 10 bases of the junction unmatched. Per germline, CDR1 DFQATT and CDR2 SNEGSKA (reference sequence). This CDR3 is CSAPEGQVINSPLHF. The CDR3 DNA follows: TGCAGTGCCCCGGAGGGACAGGTCATTAATTCACCCCTCCACTTT.